This TCR beta chain emerged from a study of OX40 agonist ivuxolimab in advanced cancers. In germline, CDR1 is SGHRS, CDR2 YFSETQ. CDR3 length: 14 amino acids. Trimming pared 3 bases from V and 7 bases from J, leaving 17 bases between. The assay was immunoSEQ multiplex PCR, and TCRdb's table has in-frame clones only and misses some. This sample has about 80,000 clones, with approximately 89% found just once. About this clone: Its antigen is currently unknown.

Study-wide results and limits: Clonal expansion from baseline to week 6 occurred in both CD4+ and CD8+ T cells.

The source was CD4+ or CD8+ T cells sorted from blood, collected in a trial of the OX40 agonist ivuxolimab. This receptor was obtained from an adult with an advanced solid tumor such as melanoma, head and neck, liver or kidney cancer. V and J are TRBV5-1 and TRBJ2-7; tentative D call: TRBD2 (7 bases). The chain's CDR3 is CASSSFRGADEQYF. CDR3 coding DNA: TGCGCCAGCAGCTCATTTCGGGGGGCGGATGAGCAGTACTTC.